This TCR beta chain appears in the sequencing data of a study of cytomegalovirus exposure and HLA in healthy donors. Regarding the study as a whole: On later analysis, the bulk of CMV-associated TCR beta chains appeared to be HLA-restricted. Later work associated 17,000 or so TCR beta sequences with HLA alleles at 0.05 false discovery rate.

Worth noting for this clone: Its antigen is unknown.

The PCR ran on 60 Vbeta and 13 Jbeta primers. The table came from immunoSEQ multiplex PCR; TCRdb's copy has only in-frame clones and leaves some out. Of about 140,000 clones listed, about 79% are singletons. Per the germline V gene, CDR1 is GTSNPN and CDR2 is SVGIG (reference sequence). V lost 2 bases and J lost 1; bases outside the gene matches: 5. The CDR3 extends over 15 amino acids. The sample was PBMCs. The source of this sequence is a woman aged 25 to 39 in good health and CMV-seronegative. The genes are TRBV30 and TRBJ1-2; the match to TRBD1 covers 9 bases. CDR3 protein: CAWSFGQGINYGYTF. Here the CDR3 DNA reads TGTGCCTGGAGTTTTGGACAGGGGATTAACTATGGCTACACCTTC.